The 10 T cell receptor beta chains presented below share a single source sample, sequenced in a study of T cell repertoires in cytomegalovirus infection (dated by TCRdb to about 2019). Data came from an Illumina HiSeq 1500. The public reads were reprocessed in TCRdb via fastp at Q25 and MiXCR, keeping in-frame beta chains. Rows merge per CDR3 protein into single entries with the most common DNA and genes. This sample comprises approximately 990,000 distinct CDR3 sequences, around 32% of them detected only once. Jointly, the top ten make up more than 13% of the sample. No antigen has been assigned to these receptors. The treatment or condition label of this sample denotes: in vitro stimulation with specific CMV peptide epitopes to enrich CMV-specific T cells. The source was cultured CD8+ T cells from PBMCs, collected from culture after CMV antigen stimulation. The source is a human donor in good health (CMV status not recorded). Some clones in this sample may be carry-over from other donors' samples.

This clonotype was counted a few times. This chain links TRBV12-3 or TRBV12-4 with TRBJ1-2; 7 bases align to TRBD1. V shed 3 bases and J 3 bases; nucleotides not matched to a gene: 4. CDR3 length: 14 amino acids. CDR3 region: CASSFRGQDYGYTF. CDR3 in DNA: TGTGCCAGCAGTTTTAGGGGGCAGGACTATGGCTACACCTTC.

This clonotype was seen a few times. The V call is TRBV28, the J call TRBJ1-3; 8 bases are a match to TRBD1. Germline CDR1 MDHEN, CDR2 SYDVKM. The CDR3 length is 16 residues. With 1 base clipped from V and 5 bases from J, the junction kept 7 bases outside the gene matches. CDR3 residues: CASSLSLWDRRNTIYF. In DNA form, the CDR3 reads TGTGCCAGCAGTTTATCCCTGTGGGACAGGAGAAACACCATATATTTT.

The chain carries TRBV7-3 and TRBJ2-5; 8 bases align to TRBD1. The V gene's germline CDR1 is SGHTA and CDR2 FQGTGA. The length of the CDR3 is 16 residues. V shed 4 bases, J shed 0 bases, and the junction held 7 bases outside the gene matches. CDR3 coding DNA: TGTGCCAGCAGCTCTACGGACAGGGAATACCAAGAGACCCAGTACTTC. This sequence encodes CASSSTDREYQETQYF. The variable domain in full, completed from reference TRBV7-3 and TRBJ2-5, reads GAGVSQTPSNKVTEKGKYVELRCDPISGHTALYWYRQSLGQGPEFLIYFQGTGAADDSGLPNDRFFAVRPEGSVSTLKIQRTERGDSAVYLCASSSTDREYQETQYFGPGTRLLVL.

This clonotype was recorded many times. This chain connects TRBV7-8 to TRBJ1-5; no reliable D call. This CDR3 spans 15 amino acids. With 1 base removed from V and 0 bases from J, the gap between germline ends came to 7 bases. The germline V gene has CDR1 SGHVS and CDR2 FQNEAQ. The CDR3 loop reads CASSLDRHSNQPQHF. The CDR3 DNA reads as TGTGCCAGCAGCTTAGACAGACATAGCAATCAGCCCCAGCATTTT.

This clonotype appeared many times. The chain's CDR3 is CASSFLQGRIDTEAFF. The CDR3, as DNA: TGTGCCAGCAGTTTTTTGCAGGGTAGGATTGACACTGAAGCTTTCTTT. The V gene is TRBV12-3 or TRBV12-4, the J gene TRBJ1-1, with D possibly TRBD1 on 5 matching bases. The V end lost 3 bases, the J end lost 3 bases, and 17 bases lay between the germline ends. This CDR3 is built from 16 residues.

This clonotype was recorded many times. CDR3 sequence: CASSLGSRLPSTDTQYF. The CDR3 DNA sequence: TGTGCCAGCAGCTTAGGCTCCCGATTGCCTAGCACAGATACGCAGTATTTT. The rearrangement links TRBV7-2 to TRBJ2-3; no reliable D call. The length of the CDR3 is 17 residues. CDR1 and CDR2 (germline): SGHTA, FQGNSA. Trimming removed 1 base from V and 0 bases from J, with 14 bases in between.

The table lists this clonotype with a few counts. Given a much more abundant clone one base away, this may be a read error. This chain joins TRBV5-6 and TRBJ2-3; D is ambiguous. Trimming pared 1 base from V and 5 bases from J, leaving 2 bases between. The CDR3 consists of 11 residues. Germline V gene lookup returns CDR1 SGHDT and CDR2 YYEEEE. CDR3 DNA: TGTGCCAGCAGCTTGCAAGATACGCAGTATTTT. This codes for CASSLQDTQYF.

This clonotype came up many times. V gene TRBV11-1 combines with J gene TRBJ2-3; TRBD1 aligns across 9 bases. The germline gives CDR1 SGHAT, CDR2 FQDESV (reference sequence). J lost 3 bases, V lost 5 bases, and 12 bases had no gene match. This CDR3 has 17 residues. The CDR3 is CASSPSAGTGKTDTQYF. In nucleotides, the CDR3 is TGTGCCAGCAGCCCCTCCGCCGGGACAGGGAAGACAGATACGCAGTATTTT. Full variable domain (rest looked up from reference TRBV11-1 and TRBJ2-3): EAEVAQSPRYKITEKSQAVAFWCDPISGHATLYWYRQILGQGPELLVQFQDESVVDDSQLPKDRFSAERLKGVDSTLKIQPAELGDSAMYLCASSPSAGTGKTDTQYFGPGTRLTVL.

This clonotype was seen a handful of times. The chain combines TRBV7-6 with TRBJ1-2; D may be TRBD1 (5 bases). Per germline, CDR1 SGHVS and CDR2 FNYEAQ. V gave up 3 bases and J gave up 6 bases, with 20 bases separating them. The CDR3 runs to 16 residues. CDR3 in amino acids: CASSFAGVLQPDGYTF. The CDR3 bases are TGTGCCAGCAGCTTCGCGGGGGTCCTTCAACCGGATGGCTACACCTTC. The full variable domain, completed using reference TRBV7-6 and TRBJ1-2, is GAGVSQSPRYKVTKRGQDVALRCDPISGHVSLYWYRQALGQGPEFLTYFNYEAQQDKSGLPNDRFSAERPEGSISTLTIQRTEQRDSAMYRCASSFAGVLQPDGYTFGSGTRLTVV.

This chain uses TRBV7-9 with TRBJ2-2, with 13 bases fitting TRBD2. V lost 6 bases, J lost 5 bases, and 12 bases stayed unmatched. CDR3 size: 18 residues. Germline V gene lookup returns CDR1 SEHNR and CDR2 FQNEAQ (reference sequence). CDR3 protein: CASSGGLAGSPGTGELFF. The CDR3, as DNA: TGTGCCAGCAGTGGGGGACTAGCGGGGTCTCCGGGGACCGGGGAGCTGTTTTTT.